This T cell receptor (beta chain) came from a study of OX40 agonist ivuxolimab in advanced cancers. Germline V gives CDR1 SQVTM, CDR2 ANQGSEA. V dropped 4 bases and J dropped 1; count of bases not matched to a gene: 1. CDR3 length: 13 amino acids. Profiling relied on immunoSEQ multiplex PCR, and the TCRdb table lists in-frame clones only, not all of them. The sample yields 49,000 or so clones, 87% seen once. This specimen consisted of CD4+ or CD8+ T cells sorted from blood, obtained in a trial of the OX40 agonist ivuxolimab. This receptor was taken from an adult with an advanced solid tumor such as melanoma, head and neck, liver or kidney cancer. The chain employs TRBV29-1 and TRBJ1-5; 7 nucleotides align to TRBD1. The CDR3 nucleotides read TGCAGCGTTGCAGGGGGGAGCAATCAGCCCCAGCATTTT. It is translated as CSVAGGSNQPQHF.